One sample yielded the 9 T cell receptor beta chains listed below, sequenced in a study of T cells in Graves' hyperthyroidism and ophthalmopathy. Amplification of TCR beta CDR3 regions used RNA as the template. TCR CDR3 underwent first-round RT-PCR with the HTBI primer set. TCRdb ran MiXCR on the multiplex PCR reads and lists one entry per CDR3 protein. The table shows about 360,000 distinct CDR3 sequences, with about 13% occurring only once. Sequencing input: blood. The receptors stem from a woman aged 18-29 years with Graves' hyperthyroidism.

A note on this clonotype: A much larger clone lies one base from this, so it may be a read error. The chain recombines TRBV6-1 with TRBJ1-5; D not certain. Germline V CDR1 and CDR2: MNHNS, SASEGT. This CDR3 is 12 amino acids long. CDR3 protein: CASCETQGPQHF. For the CDR3, the DNA is TGTGCCAGCTGTGAAACTCAAGGGCCCCAGCATTTT.

V and J are TRBV12-3 or TRBV12-4 and TRBJ2-2, with 7 bases matching TRBD1. The ends lost 7 bases at V and 4 bases at J; junction bases unmatched: 6. The CDR3 spans 14 residues. CDR3 coding DNA: TGTGCCAGCAATTCTGCAGGGGGCACCGGGGAGCTGTTTTTT. Protein sequence: CASNSAGGTGELFF.

This clonotype was seen repeatedly, ten times or more. The chain joins TRBV6-1 to TRBJ2-5, with 9 bases aligning to TRBD1. The CDR3 is made up of 14 amino acids. Germline-derived CDR1 and CDR2 are MNHNS and SASEGT. V shed 0 bases, J shed 5 bases, and the junction held 1 base outside the gene matches. The CDR3 bases are TGTGCCAGCAGTGAAGCCACAGGGGGCGAGACCCAGTACTTC. Translated, it gives CASSEATGGETQYF.

The chain links TRBV9 to TRBJ2-3, with 9 bases that match TRBD2. The trim removed 3 bases at V and 1 base at J, leaving 3 bases unmatched. CDR3 length: 15 residues. Germline V gene lookup returns CDR1 SGDLS and CDR2 YYNGEE. The CDR3 nucleotides read TGTGCCAGCAGCGGGATAGCGGGGGGCACAGATACGCAGTATTTT. Translation gives CASSGIAGGTDTQYF.

This clonotype showed up many times. The CDR3: CASSQDKVGQPQHF. In DNA, the CDR3 is TGTGCCAGCAGCCAAGATAAGGTGGGCCAGCCCCAGCATTTT. The chain is built from TRBV3-1 and TRBJ1-5; no definite D call. Trimming left V 0 bases short and J 7 bases short, with 10 bases between. This CDR3 is built from 14 residues. CDR1 LGHDT and CDR2 YNNKEL come from the germline V gene (reference sequence).

V usage is TRBV13 and J usage is TRBJ2-1; tentatively, D is TRBD1 (6 bases). The CDR3 covers 19 residues. The V gene lost 5 bases and the J gene lost 5 bases, with 28 bases spanning the gap. Germline V gives CDR1 PRHDT, CDR2 FYEKMQ (reference sequence). Here the CDR3 DNA reads TGTGCCAGCAGCAGCCCCTACTTAACAAAACAGGGATCCCACAATGAGCAGTTCTTC. Protein: CASSSPYLTKQGSHNEQFF. Together with reference TRBV13 and TRBJ2-1, the CDR3 gives the full variable domain: AAGVIQSPRHLIKEKRETATLKCYPIPRHDTVYWYQQGPGQDPQFLISFYEKMQSDKGSIPDRFSAQQFSDYHSELNMSSLELGDSALYFCASSSPYLTKQGSHNEQFFGPGTRLTVL.

This clonotype was found many times. The J gene is TRBJ2-1, the V gene TRBV2; D gene uncertain. The CDR3 covers 11 residues. Trimming cost V 6 bases and J 9 bases, with 9 bases left between them. Germline V gene lookup returns CDR1 SNHLY and CDR2 FYNNEI. CDR3 nucleotides: TGTGCCAGCAGGATCTGGGGTGAGCAGTTCTTC. Residues: CASRIWGEQFF.

The rearrangement joins TRBV25-1 to TRBJ2-3; 7 nucleotides align to TRBD2. The CDR3 totals 14 residues. V was clipped by 5 bases and J by 2 bases; unmatched bases: 4. CDR1 and CDR2 from the germline V gene are MGHDK and SYGVNS. The CDR3 sequence is CASSSAGATDTQYF. The CDR3, as DNA: TGTGCCAGCAGTTCGGCGGGAGCCACAGATACGCAGTATTTT.

This sequence joins TRBV5-1 and TRBJ1-4, with unresolved D. The CDR3 length is 15 residues. Between the trimmed V and J ends, which lost 0 bases and 3 bases, there was a span of 9 bases. From germline, CDR1 is SGHRS and CDR2 YFSETQ. The CDR3 protein is CASSLVEGANEKLFF. In nucleotides, the CDR3 is TGCGCCAGCAGCTTGGTTGAGGGAGCTAATGAAAAACTGTTTTTT.